This is a list of T cell receptor beta chains from one sample in a study of T cells in Graves' hyperthyroidism and ophthalmopathy. Each CDR3 protein gets one entry after TCRdb re-called the multiplex PCR reads with MiXCR. The data show fewer than 600,000 distinct CDR3 sequences, under 15% seen once. What was sequenced was blood. Source of these receptors: a woman in her late teens or twenties with Graves' hyperthyroidism. Both conserved end residues are part of each CDR3. Fields, in order: V gene, clone size, D gene, J gene, CDR3 protein, CDR3 DNA. D genes are given only for firm matches. A row's size may be missing; if present it is once, few, many or a size class.

TRBV7-3	.	TRBD1	TRBJ2-1	CASSLKAPTGDNEQFF	TGTGCCAGCAGCTTAAAGGCTCCCACAGGGGACAATGAGCAGTTCTTC
TRBV29-1	many	TRBD2	TRBJ2-3	CSVVASGPTDTQYF	TGCAGCGTTGTGGCTAGCGGACCCACAGATACGCAGTATTTT
TRBV19	many	.	TRBJ1-2	CASNAEAGQDYGYTF	TGTGCCAGTAATGCGGAAGCAGGGCAGGACTATGGCTACACCTTC
TRBV7-8	.	TRBD1	TRBJ1-1	CASSPQDRGDTEAFF	TGTGCCAGCAGCCCGCAGGACAGGGGGGACACTGAAGCTTTCTTT
TRBV12-3/TRBV12-4	many	.	TRBJ2-3	CASNGGDSTDTQYF	TGTGCCAGCAATGGAGGGGACAGCACAGATACGCAGTATTTT
TRBV9	.	TRBD2	TRBJ2-1	CASSAGGGGYNEQFF	TGTGCCAGCAGCGCGGGAGGCGGGGGGTACAATGAGCAGTTCTTC
TRBV9	many	TRBD2	TRBJ2-3	CASSEGLAGASDTQYF	TGTGCCAGCAGCGAGGGACTAGCGGGAGCTTCGGATACGCAGTATTTT
TRBV12-5	few	.	TRBJ2-1	CASGSLAGAAYNEQFF	TGTGCTAGTGGTTCCCTAGCTGGGGCGGCCTACAATGAGCAGTTCTTC
TRBV18	many	.	TRBJ1-1	CASSPPRRSRVAFF	TGTGCCAGCTCACCACCCAGACGGTCGAGGGTAGCTTTCTTT
TRBV5-1	.	.	TRBJ2-1	CASGERSDNEQFF	TGCGCCAGCGGGGAGCGGTCGGACAATGAGCAGTTCTTC
TRBV4-2	few	.	TRBJ2-1	CASSQEEGLGEQFF	TGTGCCAGCAGCCAAGAGGAGGGGTTGGGGGAGCAGTTCTTC
TRBV27	many	.	TRBJ2-1	CASSYLGSDNYNEQFF	TGTGCCAGCAGCTACCTAGGATCTGACAACTACAATGAGCAGTTCTTC
TRBV19	many	.	TRBJ1-4	CASSIITGGKLFF	TGTGCCAGTAGTATTATTACGGGAGGAAAACTGTTTTTT
TRBV2	many	.	TRBJ1-2	CASTPVYGYTF	TGTGCCAGCACCCCTGTATATGGCTACACCTTC
TRBV24-1	many	TRBD2	TRBJ2-1	CATSGASGLTEEQFF	TGTGCCACCAGTGGGGCTAGCGGGCTTACGGAGGAGCAGTTCTTC
TRBV4-2	many	TRBD2	TRBJ2-2	CASSQDLRLAGGTGELFF	TGTGCCAGCAGCCAAGATCTACGACTAGCGGGAGGCACCGGGGAGCTGTTTTTT
TRBV5-8	many	.	TRBJ2-3	CASTKGAGGVTDTQYF	TGTGCCAGCACCAAAGGTGCCGGAGGGGTCACAGATACGCAGTATTTT
TRBV3-1	.	.	TRBJ2-3	CASTQVGADTQYF	TGTGCCAGCACCCAGGTAGGGGCAGATACGCAGTATTTT